A selection of T cell receptor beta chains follows, all from one sample in a study of shared clonotypes between healthy human individuals. The protocol was immunoSEQ multiplex PCR, while the TCRdb copy is restricted to in-frame clones and leaves out a portion. Found here are some 2,500,000 clones, about 90% of them singletons; the top ten hold approximately 0.39%. The source material was naive CD4+ T cells from PBMCs. These receptors were obtained from a man aged 18 to 35 in good health. Some clones in this sample may be carry-over from other donors' samples. The CDR3 runs from the conserved cysteine through the conserved F or W. Each record gives: clone size, J gene, V gene, D gene, CDR3 DNA, CDR3 protein. D genes are given only for firm matches. A row's size may be missing; if present it is once, few, many or a size class.

clone size: NA; J gene: TRBJ1-2; V gene: TRBV2; D gene: NA; CDR3 DNA: TGTGCCAGCAGAACCCTAGGGGTCTATGGCTACACCTTC; CDR3 protein: CASRTLGVYGYTF
clone size: few; J gene: TRBJ2-3; V gene: TRBV29-1; D gene: NA; CDR3 DNA: TGCAGCGTTGACCCAGGGACAGATACGCAGTATTTT; CDR3 protein: CSVDPGTDTQYF
clone size: NA; J gene: TRBJ2-7; V gene: TRBV18; D gene: NA; CDR3 DNA: TGTGCCAGCTCACCCACCGCGGGACAGCCAAAATCCGTCGAGTACTTC; CDR3 protein: CASSPTAGQPKSVEYF
clone size: once; J gene: TRBJ2-7; V gene: TRBV4-3; D gene: TRBD2; CDR3 DNA: TGCGCCAGCAGCCAGGGGAGGGCCCCCTCCTACGAGCAGTACTTC; CDR3 protein: CASSQGRAPSYEQYF
clone size: NA; J gene: TRBJ2-1; V gene: TRBV5-1; D gene: NA; CDR3 DNA: TGCGCCAGCAGCTTTGGCCGGGCAGTCAAGGAGCAGTTCTTC; CDR3 protein: CASSFGRAVKEQFF
clone size: NA; J gene: TRBJ2-1; V gene: TRBV6-6; D gene: TRBD2; CDR3 DNA: TGTGCCAGCGGGGGGCTACGGGAGGGCTCCTACAATGAGCAGTTCTTC; CDR3 protein: CASGGLREGSYNEQFF
clone size: NA; J gene: TRBJ2-7; V gene: TRBV19; D gene: TRBD2; CDR3 DNA: TGTGCCAGTAGTGTTGGGACTAGCGGTGCGGAGCAGTACTTC; CDR3 protein: CASSVGTSGAEQYF
clone size: NA; J gene: TRBJ2-3; V gene: TRBV19; D gene: NA; CDR3 DNA: TGTGCCAGTAGTATGACCCATAGCACAGATACGCAGTATTTT; CDR3 protein: CASSMTHSTDTQYF
clone size: NA; J gene: TRBJ2-1; V gene: TRBV9; D gene: TRBD2; CDR3 DNA: TGTGCCAGCAGCGTCAGCGGGAGTTACAATGAGCAGTTCTTC; CDR3 protein: CASSVSGSYNEQFF
clone size: NA; J gene: TRBJ1-5; V gene: TRBV15; D gene: NA; CDR3 DNA: TGTGCCACCAGTGGCGGGCAGAATCAGCCCCAGCATTTT; CDR3 protein: CATSGGQNQPQHF
clone size: NA; J gene: TRBJ2-3; V gene: TRBV27; D gene: NA; CDR3 DNA: TGTGCCAGCAGCTCCCCGGGCGGAAGCACAGATACGCAGTATTTT; CDR3 protein: CASSSPGGSTDTQYF
clone size: NA; J gene: TRBJ1-1; V gene: TRBV28; D gene: NA; CDR3 DNA: TGTGCCAGCAGTCCCGGGGGGGGGCGCGGGAGCACTGAAGCTTTCTTT; CDR3 protein: CASSPGGGRGSTEAFF
clone size: NA; J gene: TRBJ2-7; V gene: TRBV5-1; D gene: TRBD1; CDR3 DNA: TGCGCCAGCAGCTTGGGACAGGGTAGGCACGAGCAGTACTTC; CDR3 protein: CASSLGQGRHEQYF
clone size: NA; J gene: TRBJ2-3; V gene: TRBV9; D gene: NA; CDR3 DNA: TGTGCCAGCAGCGTAGAAATAAGGAACGCGCAGTATTTT; CDR3 protein: CASSVEIRNAQYF
clone size: NA; J gene: TRBJ1-5; V gene: TRBV2; D gene: TRBD1; CDR3 DNA: TGTGCCAGCAGTGTAAGGGACAGGGGGAATCAGCCCCAGCATTTT; CDR3 protein: CASSVRDRGNQPQHF
clone size: NA; J gene: TRBJ2-7; V gene: TRBV29-1; D gene: NA; CDR3 DNA: TGCAGCACACGGACAGCCTCCTACGAGCAGTACTTC; CDR3 protein: CSTRTASYEQYF
clone size: NA; J gene: TRBJ2-3; V gene: TRBV19; D gene: NA; CDR3 DNA: TGTGCCAGTAGTATAAACGGGGACGTTACAGATACGCAGTATTTT; CDR3 protein: CASSINGDVTDTQYF
clone size: NA; J gene: TRBJ1-3; V gene: TRBV5-6; D gene: NA; CDR3 DNA: TGTGCCAGCAGCTTGGCGACTGCCTCTGGAAACACCATATATTTT; CDR3 protein: CASSLATASGNTIYF
clone size: NA; J gene: TRBJ2-3; V gene: TRBV30; D gene: NA; CDR3 DNA: TGTGCCTGGAGTGTCTCAGATACGCAGTATTTT; CDR3 protein: CAWSVSDTQYF
clone size: NA; J gene: TRBJ1-3; V gene: TRBV29-1; D gene: NA; CDR3 DNA: TGCAACGTGGACGGGGAGAGCTCTGGAAACACCATATATTTT; CDR3 protein: CNVDGESSGNTIYF
clone size: NA; J gene: TRBJ2-5; V gene: TRBV5-4; D gene: TRBD2; CDR3 DNA: TGTGCCAGCAGCTTGGGGGGGGGAGGACCTCAAGAGACCCAGTACTTC; CDR3 protein: CASSLGGGGPQETQYF
clone size: NA; J gene: TRBJ2-1; V gene: TRBV18; D gene: TRBD2; CDR3 DNA: TGTGCCAGCTCACCACCGAGCGGGAGGGCCGGTAATGAGCAGTTCTTC; CDR3 protein: CASSPPSGRAGNEQFF
clone size: NA; J gene: TRBJ2-4; V gene: TRBV2; D gene: NA; CDR3 DNA: TGTGCCAGCAGTCAACAGGGTGGCAAAAACATTCAGTACTTC; CDR3 protein: CASSQQGGKNIQYF
clone size: NA; J gene: TRBJ1-2; V gene: TRBV27; D gene: NA; CDR3 DNA: TGTGCCAGCAGTTCTCGACAAATCTCTAACTATGGCTACACCTTC; CDR3 protein: CASSSRQISNYGYTF
clone size: once; J gene: TRBJ2-7; V gene: TRBV11-3; D gene: NA; CDR3 DNA: TGTGCCAGCAGCTTAGGACAGTACGAGCAGTACTTC; CDR3 protein: CASSLGQYEQYF